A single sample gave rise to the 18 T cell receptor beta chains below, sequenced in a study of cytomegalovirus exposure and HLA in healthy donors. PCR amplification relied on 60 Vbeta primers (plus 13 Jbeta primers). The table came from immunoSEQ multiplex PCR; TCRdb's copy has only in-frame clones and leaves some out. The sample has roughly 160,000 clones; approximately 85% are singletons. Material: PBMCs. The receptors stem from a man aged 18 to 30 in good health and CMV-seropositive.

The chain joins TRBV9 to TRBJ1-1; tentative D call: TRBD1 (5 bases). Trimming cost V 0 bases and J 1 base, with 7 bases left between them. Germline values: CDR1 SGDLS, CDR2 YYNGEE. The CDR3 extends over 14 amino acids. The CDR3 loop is CASSVGDRNTEAFF. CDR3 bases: TGTGCCAGCAGCGTAGGTGACAGGAACACTGAAGCTTTCTTT.

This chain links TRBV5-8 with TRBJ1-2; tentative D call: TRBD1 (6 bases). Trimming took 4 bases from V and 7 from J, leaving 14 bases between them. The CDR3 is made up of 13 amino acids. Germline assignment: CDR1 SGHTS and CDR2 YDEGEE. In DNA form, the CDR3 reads TGTGCCAGCAGCGGTACAGGGTACAGTGGCTACACCTTC. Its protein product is CASSGTGYSGYTF.

The CDR3, as DNA: TGTGCCAGCAGCCCTCGACAGGCGACGAGCAATCAGCCCCAGCATTTT. Amino acid sequence: CASSPRQATSNQPQHF. The chain employs TRBV7-9 and TRBJ1-5; D is perhaps TRBD1 (6 bases). The germline V and J ends were trimmed by 5 bases and 1 base, with 15 bases remaining between them. Germline V gene lookup returns CDR1 SEHNR and CDR2 FQNEAQ (reference sequence). The CDR3 length is 16 residues.

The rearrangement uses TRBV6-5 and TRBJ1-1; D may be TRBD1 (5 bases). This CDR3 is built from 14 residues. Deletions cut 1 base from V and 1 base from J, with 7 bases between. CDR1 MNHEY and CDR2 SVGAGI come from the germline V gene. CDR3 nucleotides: TGTGCCAGCAGTTACTTGGGGCCGAACACTGAAGCTTTCTTT. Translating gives CASSYLGPNTEAFF.

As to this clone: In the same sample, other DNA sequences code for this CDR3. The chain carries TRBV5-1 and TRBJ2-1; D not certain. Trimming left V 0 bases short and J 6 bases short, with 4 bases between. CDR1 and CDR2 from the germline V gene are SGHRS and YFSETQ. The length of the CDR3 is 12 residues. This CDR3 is CASSLDGNEQFF. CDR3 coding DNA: TGCGCCAGCAGCTTGGACGGCAATGAGCAGTTCTTC.

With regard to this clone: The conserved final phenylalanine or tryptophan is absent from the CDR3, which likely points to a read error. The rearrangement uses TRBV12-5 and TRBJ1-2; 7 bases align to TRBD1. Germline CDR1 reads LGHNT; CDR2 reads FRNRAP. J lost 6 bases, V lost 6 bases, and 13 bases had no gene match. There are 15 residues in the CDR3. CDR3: CASGQTGNVFNGYTS. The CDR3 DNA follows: TGTGCTAGTGGCCAGACAGGGAATGTGTTCAATGGCTACACCTCC.

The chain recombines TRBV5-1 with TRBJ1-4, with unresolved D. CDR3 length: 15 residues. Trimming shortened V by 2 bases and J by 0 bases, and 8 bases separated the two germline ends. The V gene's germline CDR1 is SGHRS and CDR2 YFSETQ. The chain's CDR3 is CASSFSITTNEKLFF. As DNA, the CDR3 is TGCGCCAGCAGCTTTTCAATCACAACTAATGAAAAACTGTTTTTT. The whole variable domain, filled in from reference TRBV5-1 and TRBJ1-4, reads KAGVTQTPRYLIKTRGQQVTLSCSPISGHRSVSWYQQTPGQGLQFLFEYFSETQRNKGNFPGRFSGRQFSNSRSEMNVSTLELGDSALYLCASSFSITTNEKLFFGSGTQLSVL.

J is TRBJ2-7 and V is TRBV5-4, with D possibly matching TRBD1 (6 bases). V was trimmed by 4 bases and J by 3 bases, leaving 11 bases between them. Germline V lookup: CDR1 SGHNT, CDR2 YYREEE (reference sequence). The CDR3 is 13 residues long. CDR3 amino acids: CASSLTQGYEQYF. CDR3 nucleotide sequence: TGTGCCAGCAGCCTGACACAGGGCTACGAGCAGTACTTC.

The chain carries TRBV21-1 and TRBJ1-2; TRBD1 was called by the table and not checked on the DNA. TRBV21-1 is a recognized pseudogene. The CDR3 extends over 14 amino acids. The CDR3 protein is CASSQTGVNYGYTF. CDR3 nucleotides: TGTGCCAGCAGCCAGACAGGGGTTAACTATGGCTACACCTTC.

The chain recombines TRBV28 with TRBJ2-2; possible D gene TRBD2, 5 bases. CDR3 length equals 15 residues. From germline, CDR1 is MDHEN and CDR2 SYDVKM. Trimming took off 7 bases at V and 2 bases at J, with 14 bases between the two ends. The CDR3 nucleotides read TGTGCCAGCAACCCGCCCGGGGATAACACCGGGGAGCTGTTTTTT. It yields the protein CASNPPGDNTGELFF.

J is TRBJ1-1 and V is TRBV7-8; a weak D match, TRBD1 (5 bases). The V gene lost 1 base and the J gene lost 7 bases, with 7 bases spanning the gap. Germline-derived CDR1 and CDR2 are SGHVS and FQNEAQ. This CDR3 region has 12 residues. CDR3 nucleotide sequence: TGTGCCAGCAGCTTAGAGGGGAATGAAGCTTTCTTT. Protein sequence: CASSLEGNEAFF.

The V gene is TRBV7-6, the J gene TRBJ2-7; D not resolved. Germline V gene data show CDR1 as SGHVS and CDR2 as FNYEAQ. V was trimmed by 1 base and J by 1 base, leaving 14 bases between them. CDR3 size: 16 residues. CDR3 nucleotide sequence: TGTGCCAGCAGCTTAGGGTCCCCTACTGGTTCCTACGAGCAGTACTTC. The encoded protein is CASSLGSPTGSYEQYF. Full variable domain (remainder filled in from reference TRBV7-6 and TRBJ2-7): GAGVSQSPRYKVTKRGQDVALRCDPISGHVSLYWYRQALGQGPEFLTYFNYEAQQDKSGLPNDRFSAERPEGSISTLTIQRTEQRDSAMYRCASSLGSPTGSYEQYFGPGTRLTVT.

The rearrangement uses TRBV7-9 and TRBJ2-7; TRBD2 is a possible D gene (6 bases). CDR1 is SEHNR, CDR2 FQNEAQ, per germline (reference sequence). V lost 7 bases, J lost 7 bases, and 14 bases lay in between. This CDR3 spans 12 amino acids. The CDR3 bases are TGTGCCAGCACCCTAACGCGGGGAGAGCAGTACTTC. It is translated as CASTLTRGEQYF.

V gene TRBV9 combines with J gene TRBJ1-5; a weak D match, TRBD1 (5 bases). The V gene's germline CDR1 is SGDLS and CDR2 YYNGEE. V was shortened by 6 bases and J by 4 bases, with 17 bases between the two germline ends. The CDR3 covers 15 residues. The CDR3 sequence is CASNPAGGGNQPQHF. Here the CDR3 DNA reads TGTGCCAGCAATCCAGCCGGGGGGGGGAATCAGCCCCAGCATTTT.

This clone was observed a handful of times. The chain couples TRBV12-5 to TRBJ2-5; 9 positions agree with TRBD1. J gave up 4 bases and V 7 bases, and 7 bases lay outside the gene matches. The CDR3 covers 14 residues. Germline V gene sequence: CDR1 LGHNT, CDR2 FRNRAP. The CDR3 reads CASAGTGRTETQYF. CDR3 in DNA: TGTGCTAGTGCCGGGACAGGGAGAACAGAGACCCAGTACTTC.

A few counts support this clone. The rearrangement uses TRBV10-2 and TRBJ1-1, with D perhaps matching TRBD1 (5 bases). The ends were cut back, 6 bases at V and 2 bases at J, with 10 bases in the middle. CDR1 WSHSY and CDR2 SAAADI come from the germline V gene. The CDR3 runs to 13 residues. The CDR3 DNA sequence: TGCGCCAGCAGGACAGATCTCAACACTGAAGCTTTCTTT. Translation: CASRTDLNTEAFF.

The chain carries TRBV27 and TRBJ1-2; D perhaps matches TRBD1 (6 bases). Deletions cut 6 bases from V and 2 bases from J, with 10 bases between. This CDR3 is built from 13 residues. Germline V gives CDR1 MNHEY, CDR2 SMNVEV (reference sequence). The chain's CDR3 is CASRLTGNYGYTF. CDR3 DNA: TGTGCCAGCAGGCTAACAGGGAACTATGGCTACACCTTC.

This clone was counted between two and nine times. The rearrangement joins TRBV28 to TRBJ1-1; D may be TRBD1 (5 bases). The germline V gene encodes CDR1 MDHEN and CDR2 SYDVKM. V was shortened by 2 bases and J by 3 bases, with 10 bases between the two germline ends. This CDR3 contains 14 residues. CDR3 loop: CASSLTGGHTEAFF. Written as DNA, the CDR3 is TGTGCCAGCAGTTTAACCGGGGGTCACACTGAAGCTTTCTTT.